This TCR beta chain was retrieved from a study of blood T cell repertoires in COVID-19. Looking at the study overall: Italy, Spain and the United States were the sources of the convalescent and acute COVID-19 samples.

This CDR3 region has 15 residues. The germline V gene has CDR1 SEHNR and CDR2 FQNEAQ (reference sequence). Trimming removed 3 bases from V and 8 bases from J; junction bases left unmatched: 7. The authors' processing: Amplified reference gene primers provided the basis for estimating nucleated cell counts. Profiled with immunoSEQ multiplex PCR; TCRdb holds only in-frame clones, not every one. V and J calls and clone size are given by that table; D and trimming were obtained from the DNA. The repertoire includes around 150,000 clones, around 85% of them detected once, and over 3% sits in the top ten. The specimen sequenced was peripheral blood. The receptor's source is a human donor with acute or convalescent COVID-19. The donor label of this sample is uncertain. The chain couples TRBV7-9 to TRBJ1-4, with 9 bases matching TRBD1. The CDR3 is CASSLGDRALEKLFF. Here the CDR3 DNA reads TGTGCCAGCAGCTTGGGGGACAGGGCCTTGGAAAAACTGTTTTTT. The whole variable domain, remainder taken from reference TRBV7-9 and TRBJ1-4, is DTGVSQNPRHKITKRGQNVTFRCDPISEHNRLYWYRQTLGQGPEFLTYFQNEAQLEKSRLLSDRFSAERPKGSFSTLEIQRTEQGDSAMYLCASSLGDRALEKLFFGSGTQLSVL.